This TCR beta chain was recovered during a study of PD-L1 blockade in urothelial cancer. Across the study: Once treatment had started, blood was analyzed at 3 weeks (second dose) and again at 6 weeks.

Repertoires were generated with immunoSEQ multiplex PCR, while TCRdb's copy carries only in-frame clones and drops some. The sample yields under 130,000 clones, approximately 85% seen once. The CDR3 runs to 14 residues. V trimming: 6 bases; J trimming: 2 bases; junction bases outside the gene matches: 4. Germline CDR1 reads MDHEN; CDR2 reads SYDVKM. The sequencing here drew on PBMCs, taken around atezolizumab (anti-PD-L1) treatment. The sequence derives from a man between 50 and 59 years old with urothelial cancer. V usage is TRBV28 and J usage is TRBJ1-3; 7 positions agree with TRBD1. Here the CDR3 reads CASRPTGAGNTIYF. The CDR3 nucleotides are TGTGCCAGCAGACCTACAGGGGCTGGAAACACCATATATTTT. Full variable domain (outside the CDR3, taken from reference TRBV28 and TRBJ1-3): DVKVTQSSRYLVKRTGEKVFLECVQDMDHENMFWYRQDPGLGLRLIYFSYDVKMKEKGDIPEGYSVSREKKERFSLILESASTNQTSMYLCASRPTGAGNTIYFGEGSWLTVV.